This T cell receptor beta chain stems from a study of blood T cell repertoires in COVID-19 (dated by TCRdb to the early 2020s). Regarding the study in general: The collaborator samples originated in the United States, Italy and Spain and spanned the acute and convalescent phases of COVID-19. The material from the prospective study consisted of cDNA or gDNA derived from T cells, B-cell-depleted T cells, or PBMCs. Subjects who had been exposed to COVID-19, were actively infected with it, or had recovered from it provided the deeply sampled blood TCRbeta repertoires that made up the dataset. The repertoires were made available in a free public database intended to serve as a resource for research on the immune response to SARS-CoV-2. The samples were drawn from two sources: the first 160 participants of the ongoing ImmuneRACE study, and 1,254 subjects contributed by 6 global collaborators. The sample metadata nearly always contained a de-identified subject ID, COVID-19 status, age in years and sex. Where available, HLA class I and class II types were taken from metadata supplied by the sample provider and were not determined by assay-based typing.

TCRbeta CDR3 regions were amplified from genomic DNA using the immunoSEQ Assay, a bias-controlled multiplex PCR. In the source study's methods: Nucleated cell counts per sample were estimated from amplification of reference gene primers within the assay. Sequence reads were collapsed and filtered to measure the absolute abundance of every unique TCRbeta CDR3 rearrangement. For each sample, productive Simpson clonality was calculated as the square root of Simpson's diversity index over productive rearrangements. TCRdb re-hosts the immuneACCESS table, in-frame sequences only. Its copies lack some clones; in the studies checked, an unresolved V gene accounts for under half of them, and the cause for the rest is not known. V, J and clone size are those of that table, while D and trimming were read from the DNA. The sample table records some 290,000 clones; roughly 86% of these occur just once. The ten top clones hold approximately 10% of the sample.

CDR1 and CDR2 (SGHDN, FVKESK) derive from the germline V gene. From the cysteine through the phenylalanine, the CDR3 covers 10 amino acids. Solely the CDR3 DNA is kept, with 30 bases framed from the first base. The junction shows trimming of 10 bases on V and 3 bases on J, plus 6 bases between the germline ends. One collaborating source in Seattle enrolled patients while the patients were actively infected and followed the patients over time throughout the course of disease. Each collaborating institution followed its own protocols to collect whole blood in K2EDTA tubes. For TCRbeta analysis, collaborator samples were shipped as frozen whole blood, as isolated PBMCs, or as DNA extracted from either sample type. Study-wide findings and limitations: The quantity of clinical and demographic metadata differed by source and by participant and was supplied without curation.

Worth noting for this clone: The antigen this receptor binds is unknown. Base qualities are not at hand, and no much larger clone is one base apart.

The rearrangement joined TRBV14 to TRBJ1-2, with the D segment identity uncertain. Sequenced material: peripheral blood. The receptor was derived from a woman aged 25 to 39 with COVID-19, enrolled during active disease. Here the CDR3 is given as CATGHYGYTF. The sequenced DNA is TGTGCCACTGGCCACTATGGCTACACCTTC.